This T cell receptor beta chain was found in a study of T cell responses to AZD1222 COVID-19 vaccine. Study-level results: Baseline serology detected seropositivity in only six AZD1222 recipients.

Concerning this clone itself: Its target is not known.

Here immunoSEQ multiplex PCR was the method, and the copy in TCRdb shows in-frame clones only, minus some. The sample shows approximately 110,000 clones, around 93% of them seen only once. The study pooled second doses at about 4 or about 12 weeks. Germline V gene data show CDR1 as SGHVS and CDR2 as FNYEAQ. V was trimmed by 1 base and J by 3 bases, leaving 13 bases between them. This CDR3 spans 16 amino acids. This TCR derives from an adult who received the AZD1222 COVID-19 vaccine. Specimen: peripheral blood, collected 28 days after the second AZD1222 dose. The chain combines TRBV7-6 with TRBJ1-5, with D possibly TRBD1 on 5 matching bases. The CDR3 region has the DNA TGTGCCAGCAGCTTAGAAACAGGATTTAACAATCAGCCCCAGCATTTT. It is translated as CASSLETGFNNQPQHF. Full variable domain (outside the CDR3, taken from reference TRBV7-6 and TRBJ1-5): GAGVSQSPRYKVTKRGQDVALRCDPISGHVSLYWYRQALGQGPEFLTYFNYEAQQDKSGLPNDRFSAERPEGSISTLTIQRTEQRDSAMYRCASSLETGFNNQPQHFGDGTRLSIL.